This T cell receptor (beta chain) was recorded in a study of regulatory T cells in long-lasting Graves disease. Whole-study findings and limits: Gene preferences differed: TRBV28, TRBJ1-2, TRBJ2-5 in persistent cases.

Time point defined: newly diagnosed GD, antithyroid drugs for less than 3 months. With RNA extracted from PBMCs as input, the TCR library was made. In its sample, this clonotype was seen many times. Its antigen is not identified. Relying on iRepertoire HTBI primers and Arm-PCR of CDR3 regions, the team built TCR beta libraries. TCRdb reprocessed the multiplex PCR reads with MiXCR, giving one entry per CDR3 protein. The sample lists some 220,000 distinct CDR3 sequences; roughly 18% were seen once. Losses at the gene ends were 0 bases for V and 4 bases for J; bases not matched to a gene: 5. CDR1 and CDR2 from the germline V gene are SGHNT and YENEEA. CDR3 size: 16 residues. A further study also used this sample, focusing on T cells in Graves' hyperthyroidism and ophthalmopathy.

Sample: peripheral blood mononuclear cells (PBMCs), taken at new diagnosis, from a patient treated with antithyroid drugs. This receptor was identified in a woman aged 30 to 39 with Graves disease. The chain has TRBV11-3 and TRBJ2-1; 8 bases align to TRBD1. The CDR3 nucleotides read TGTGCCAGCAGCTTAGATTCGGGACAGGTGTACAATGAGCAGTTCTTC. It yields the protein CASSLDSGQVYNEQFF.